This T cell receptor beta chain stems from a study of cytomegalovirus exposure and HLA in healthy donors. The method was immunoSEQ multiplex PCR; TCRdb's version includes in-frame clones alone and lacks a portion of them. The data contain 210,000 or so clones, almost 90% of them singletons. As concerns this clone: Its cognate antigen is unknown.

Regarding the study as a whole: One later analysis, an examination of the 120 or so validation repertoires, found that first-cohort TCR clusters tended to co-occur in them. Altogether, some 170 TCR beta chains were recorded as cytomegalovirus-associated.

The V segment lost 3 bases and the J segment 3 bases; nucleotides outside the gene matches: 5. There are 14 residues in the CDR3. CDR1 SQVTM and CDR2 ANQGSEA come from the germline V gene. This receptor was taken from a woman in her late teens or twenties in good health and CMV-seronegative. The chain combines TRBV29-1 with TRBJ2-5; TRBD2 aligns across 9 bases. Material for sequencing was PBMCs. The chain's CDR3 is CSVDGSSGEETQYF. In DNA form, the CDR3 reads TGCAGCGTTGACGGTTCTAGCGGGGAAGAGACCCAGTACTTC. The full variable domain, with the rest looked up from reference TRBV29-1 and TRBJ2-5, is SAVISQKPSRDICQRGTSLTIQCQVDSQVTMMFWYRQQPGQSLTLIATANQGSEATYESGFVIDKFPISRPNLTFSTLTVSNMSPEDSSIYLCSVDGSSGEETQYFGPGTRLLVL.